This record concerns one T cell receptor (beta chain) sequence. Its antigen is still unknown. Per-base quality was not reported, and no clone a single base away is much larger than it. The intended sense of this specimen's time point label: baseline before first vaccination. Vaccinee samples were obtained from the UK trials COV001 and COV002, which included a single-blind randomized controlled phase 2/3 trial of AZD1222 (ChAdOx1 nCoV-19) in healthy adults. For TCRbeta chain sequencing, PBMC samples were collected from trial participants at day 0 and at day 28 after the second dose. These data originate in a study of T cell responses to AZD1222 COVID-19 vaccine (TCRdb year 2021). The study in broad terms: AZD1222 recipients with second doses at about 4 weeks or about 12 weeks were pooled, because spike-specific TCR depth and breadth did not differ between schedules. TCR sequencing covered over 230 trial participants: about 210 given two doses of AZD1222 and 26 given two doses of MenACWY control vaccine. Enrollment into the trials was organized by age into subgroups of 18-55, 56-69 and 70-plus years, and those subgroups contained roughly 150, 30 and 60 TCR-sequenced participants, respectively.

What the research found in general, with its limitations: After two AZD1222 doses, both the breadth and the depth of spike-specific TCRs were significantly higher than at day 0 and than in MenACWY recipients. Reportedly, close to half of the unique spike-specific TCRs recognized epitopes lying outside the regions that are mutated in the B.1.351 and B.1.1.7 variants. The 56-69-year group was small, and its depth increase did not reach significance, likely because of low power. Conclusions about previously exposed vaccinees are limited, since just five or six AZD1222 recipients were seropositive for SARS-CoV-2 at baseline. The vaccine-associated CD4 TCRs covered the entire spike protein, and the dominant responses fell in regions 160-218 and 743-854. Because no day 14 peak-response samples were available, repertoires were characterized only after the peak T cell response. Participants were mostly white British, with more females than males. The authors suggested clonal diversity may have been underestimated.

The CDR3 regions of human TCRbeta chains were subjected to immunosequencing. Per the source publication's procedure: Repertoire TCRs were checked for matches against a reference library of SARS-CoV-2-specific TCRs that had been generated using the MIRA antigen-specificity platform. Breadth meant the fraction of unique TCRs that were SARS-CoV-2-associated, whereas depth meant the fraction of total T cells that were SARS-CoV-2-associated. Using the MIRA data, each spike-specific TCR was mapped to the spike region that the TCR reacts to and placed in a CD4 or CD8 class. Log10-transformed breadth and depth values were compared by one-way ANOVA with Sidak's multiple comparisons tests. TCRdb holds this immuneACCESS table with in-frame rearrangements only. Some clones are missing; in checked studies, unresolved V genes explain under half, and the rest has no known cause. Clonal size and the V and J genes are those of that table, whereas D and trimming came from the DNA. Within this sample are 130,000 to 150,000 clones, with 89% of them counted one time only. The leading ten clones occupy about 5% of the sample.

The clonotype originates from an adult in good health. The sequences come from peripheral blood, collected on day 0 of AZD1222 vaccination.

The nucleotides are TGTGCCAGCAGTTACCGGAGTAATGAAAAACTGTTTTTT. Its product reads: CASSYRSNEKLFF. The rearrangement combines TRBV6-2 or TRBV6-3 with TRBJ1-4, with the D gene uncertain. The germline V gene sets CDR1 to MNHEY and CDR2 to SVGEGT. The CDR3 spans 13 residues, from the cysteine through the phenylalanine. The entry retains the CDR3 DNA only, 39 bases that are in frame from base 1. Deletion took 2 bases off V and 4 bases off J, with a span of 5 bases between the germline ends.